Detailed here is one TCR beta chain. V dropped 4 bases and J dropped 5 bases, with 11 bases sitting between them. There are 13 residues in the CDR3. From germline, CDR1 is MGHRA and CDR2 YSYEKL. This sample stems from a study of T cell changes during pregnancy in multiple sclerosis. The table came from immunoSEQ multiplex PCR; TCRdb's copy has only in-frame clones and leaves some out. The repertoire holds over 75,000 clones, around 94% seen once, with about 2.4% in the top ten. The V gene is TRBV4-1, the J gene TRBJ2-5; a weak D match, TRBD1 (6 bases). Sequenced here: peripheral blood, sampled in the first trimester of pregnancy. The receptor's source is a female donor with multiple sclerosis, enrolled in a pregnancy study. The CDR3 DNA sequence: TGCGCCAGCAGCCTAACAGGGTTGGAGACCCAGTACTTC. Protein: CASSLTGLETQYF.